This TCR beta chain came from a study of molecular identifiers for immune sequencing clone quantification listed by TCRdb under 2018. At the level of the whole study: For a replicate experiment, RNA from 20,000 or 100,000 naive CD8 T cells was divided into five aliquots, and four of the five aliquots were sequenced. CD8 T cells were used in a methods study to benchmark molecular-identifier clustering-based TCR repertoire sequencing (MIDCIRS) and TCR RNA copy counting. Summary of the overall study and its limitations: The naive libraries included spiked-in Jurkat TCR RNA (around 10 copies' worth), and this RNA is not part of the donor repertoire. Spiked-in Jurkat TCR RNA equal to a single cell's worth was reported to be detectable even within 1,100,000 naive CD8 T cells. Modeling estimated about 3 recovered TCR RNA copies per cell, compared with about 9.8 by digital PCR, which implies 30% to 35% capture efficiency. When barcode sub-clustering was not used, chimeric consensus sequences inflated TCR diversity, with chimeras reaching as high as 47%. In CMV-specific effector cells, clones with more than 20 RNA copies contained over 99% of molecules, whereas in naive cells such clones contained under 1% of molecules. The sizes of highly expanded clones could end up underestimated when identical TCR molecules share a barcode.

The library was prepared using PCR. Reads for this sample came from a NextSeq 500. Bulk TCR libraries were generated as previously described, with the TCR primers listed in Table S5 used. Purification of total RNA was performed with the Qiagen AllPrep DNA/RNA kit. Before analysis, reads from multiple sequencing runs of the same library were pooled. In the paper's pipeline: Reads were retained only if an exact TCR constant sequence was present, and the retained reads were trimmed to 150 nt and grouped according to their 12-nt molecular barcodes. Within each barcode group, reads were sub-clustered at a 15% Levenshtein threshold, and quality-weighted consensus sequences were built per RNA molecule. Non-functional sequences were excluded, and lower-count sequences lying one edit away from another sequence were also excluded. Based on a fit of two negative binomial distributions, barcode sub-clusters having less than 20% of the maximum read count were discarded. TCRdb reprocessed the public reads (quality trimming at Q25 with fastp, clone calling with MiXCR) and kept in-frame beta chains. Each record represents a unique CDR3 protein, reported with the most common genes and DNA among its rows. The V and J calls and clone size are TCRdb's, not the authors'. The sample has under 600,000 distinct CDR3 sequences on record, about 26% of them singletons. The top ten hold over 0.6% of the sample.

Naive CD8 T cell libraries were made from 20,000 to 1,000,000 sorted cells using 10%, 30% or 50% of purified RNA. Naive CD8 T cells were FACS-sorted as CD8+CD4-CCR7+CD45RA+ on a BD FACSAria II into RLT Plus buffer. Detection sensitivity was tested by spiking Jurkat RNA equal to some 10 TCR copies' worth into samples containing about 20,000-1,000,000 naive CD8 T cells. Enrichment of CD8 T cells was performed with RosetteSep CD8+ T Cell Enrichment Cocktail and Ficoll-Paque, after which ACK red cell lysis was carried out. From a lookup of the germline V gene (reference sequence), CDR1 and CDR2 are LNHDA and SQIVND. The CDR3 runs 10 residues from the cysteine to the phenylalanine. Only the CDR3 DNA is retained, 30 bases long and in frame from the first base. The germline ends are 4 bases apart after V is trimmed by 10 bases and J by 2 bases. Points on this clonotype: Its antigen is not yet known. No qualities accompany the bases; no much larger clone lies one base away.

The sequence was obtained from a human donor in good health. Some libraries in this study had Jurkat cell RNA spiked in. Input material: naive CD8+ T cells from blood, with Jurkat cell RNA spiked in. The sample's cell subset or site label, decoded: FACS-sorted CD8+CD4-CCR7+CD45RA+ naive T cells. Here the chain combines TRBV19 and TRBJ2-3; there is no confident call for the D gene. CDR3 loop: CATSTDTQYF. The base sequence is TGTGCCACCTCCACAGATACGCAGTATTTT.